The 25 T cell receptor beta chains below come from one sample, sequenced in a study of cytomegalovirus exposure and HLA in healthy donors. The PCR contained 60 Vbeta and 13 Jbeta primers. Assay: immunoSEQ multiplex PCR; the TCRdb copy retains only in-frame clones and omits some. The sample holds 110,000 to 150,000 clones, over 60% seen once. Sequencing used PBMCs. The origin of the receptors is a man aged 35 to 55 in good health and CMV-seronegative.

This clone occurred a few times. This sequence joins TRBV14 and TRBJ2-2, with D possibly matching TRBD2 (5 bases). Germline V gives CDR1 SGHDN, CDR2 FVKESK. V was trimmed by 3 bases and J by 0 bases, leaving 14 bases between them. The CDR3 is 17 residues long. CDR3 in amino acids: CASSQSRGFPNTGELFF. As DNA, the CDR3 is TGTGCCAGCAGCCAGTCTCGGGGATTCCCGAACACCGGGGAGCTGTTTTTT. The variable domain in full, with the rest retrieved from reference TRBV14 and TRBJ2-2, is EAGVTQFPSHSVIEKGQTVTLRCDPISGHDNLYWYRRVMGKEIKFLLHFVKESKQDESGMPNNRFLAERTGGTYSTLKVQPAELEDSGVYFCASSQSRGFPNTGELFFGEGSRLTVL.

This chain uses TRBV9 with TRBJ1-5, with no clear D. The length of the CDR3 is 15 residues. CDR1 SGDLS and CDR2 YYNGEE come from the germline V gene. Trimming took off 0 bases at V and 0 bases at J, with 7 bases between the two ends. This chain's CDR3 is CASSVGDYSNQPQHF. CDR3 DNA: TGTGCCAGCAGCGTAGGCGATTATAGCAATCAGCCCCAGCATTTT.

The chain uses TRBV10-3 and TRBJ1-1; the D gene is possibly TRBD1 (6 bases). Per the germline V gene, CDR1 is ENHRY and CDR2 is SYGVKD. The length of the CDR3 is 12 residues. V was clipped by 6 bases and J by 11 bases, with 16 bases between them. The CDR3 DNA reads TGTGCCATCAGAGCGGATGGGGGCCATGCTTTCTTT. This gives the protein CAIRADGGHAFF.

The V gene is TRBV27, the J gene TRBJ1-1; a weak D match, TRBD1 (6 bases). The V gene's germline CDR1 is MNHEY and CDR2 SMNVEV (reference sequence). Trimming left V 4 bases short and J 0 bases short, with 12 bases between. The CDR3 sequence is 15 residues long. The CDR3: CASSSRGHLNTEAFF. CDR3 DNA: TGTGCCAGCAGTTCACGGGGACACTTGAACACTGAAGCTTTCTTT.

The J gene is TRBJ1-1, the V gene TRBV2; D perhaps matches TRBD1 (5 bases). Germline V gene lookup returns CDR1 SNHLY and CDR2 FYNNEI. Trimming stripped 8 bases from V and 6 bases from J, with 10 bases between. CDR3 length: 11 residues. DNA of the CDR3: TGTGCCAGCTCCGGGGGTTCTGAAGCTTTCTTT. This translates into CASSGGSEAFF.

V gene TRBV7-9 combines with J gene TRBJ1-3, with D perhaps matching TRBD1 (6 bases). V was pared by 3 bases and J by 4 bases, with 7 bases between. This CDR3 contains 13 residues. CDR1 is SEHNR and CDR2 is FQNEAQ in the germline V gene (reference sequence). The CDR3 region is CASSFGTGNTIYF. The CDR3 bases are TGTGCCAGCAGCTTTGGGACAGGAAACACCATATATTTT.

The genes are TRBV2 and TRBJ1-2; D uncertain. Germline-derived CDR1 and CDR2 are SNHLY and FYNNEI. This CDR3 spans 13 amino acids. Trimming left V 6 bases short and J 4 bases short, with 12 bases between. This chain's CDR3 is CASRLGLVYGYTF. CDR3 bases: TGTGCCAGCAGGCTAGGTCTTGTCTATGGCTACACCTTC.

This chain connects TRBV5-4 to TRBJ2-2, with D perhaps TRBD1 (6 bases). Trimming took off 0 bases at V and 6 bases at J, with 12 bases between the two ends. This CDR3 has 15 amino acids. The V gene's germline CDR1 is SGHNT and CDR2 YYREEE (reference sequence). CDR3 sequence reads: CASSLDRVTAGELFF. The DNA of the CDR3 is TGTGCCAGCAGCTTGGACAGGGTAACCGCCGGGGAGCTGTTTTTT.

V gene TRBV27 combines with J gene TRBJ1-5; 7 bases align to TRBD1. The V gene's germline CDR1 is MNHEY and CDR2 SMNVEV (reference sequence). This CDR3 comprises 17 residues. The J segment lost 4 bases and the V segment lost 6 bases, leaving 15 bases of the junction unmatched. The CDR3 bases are TGTGCCAGCAGCCTCCGGGGTAGGGACAGCAGGAATCAGCCCCAGCATTTT. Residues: CASSLRGRDSRNQPQHF.

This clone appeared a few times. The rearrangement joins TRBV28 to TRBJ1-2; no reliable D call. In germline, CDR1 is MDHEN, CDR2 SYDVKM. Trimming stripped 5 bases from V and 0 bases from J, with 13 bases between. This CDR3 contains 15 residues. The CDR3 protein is CASSPQWRANYGYTF. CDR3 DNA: TGTGCCAGCAGTCCCCAGTGGAGGGCTAACTATGGCTACACCTTC.

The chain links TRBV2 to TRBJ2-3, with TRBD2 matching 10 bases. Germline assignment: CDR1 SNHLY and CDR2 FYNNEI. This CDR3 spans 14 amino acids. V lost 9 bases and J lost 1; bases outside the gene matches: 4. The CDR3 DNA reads TGTGCCAGGGGGGGGACTAGCGGCACAGATACGCAGTATTTT. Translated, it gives CARGGTSGTDTQYF. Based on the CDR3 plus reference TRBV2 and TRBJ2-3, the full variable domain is EPEVTQTPSHQVTQMGQEVILRCVPISNHLYFYWYRQILGQKVEFLVSFYNNEISEKSEIFDDQFSVERPDGSNFTLKIRSTKLEDSAMYFCARGGTSGTDTQYFGPGTRLTVL.

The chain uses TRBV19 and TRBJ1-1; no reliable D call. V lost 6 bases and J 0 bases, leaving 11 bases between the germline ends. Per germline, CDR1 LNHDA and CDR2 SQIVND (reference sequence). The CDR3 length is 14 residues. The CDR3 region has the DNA TGTGCCAGTAGGGAAGGAGGTATGAACACTGAAGCTTTCTTT. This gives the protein CASREGGMNTEAFF.

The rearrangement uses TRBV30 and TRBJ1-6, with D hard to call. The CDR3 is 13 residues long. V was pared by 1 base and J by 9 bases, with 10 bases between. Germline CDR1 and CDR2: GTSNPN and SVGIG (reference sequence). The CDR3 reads CAWSGGFSSPLHF. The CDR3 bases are TGTGCCTGGAGTGGAGGGTTCAGTTCACCCCTCCACTTT.

CDR3 sequence (DNA): TGTGCCAGCAGCTTAGTTCTAGCGGGCGACGAGCAGTACTTC. Amino acid sequence: CASSLVLAGDEQYF. The chain is built from TRBV7-2 and TRBJ2-7; 8 nucleotides align to TRBD2. V dropped 1 base and J dropped 5; count of bases not matched to a gene: 4. CDR3 length equals 14 residues. Germline CDR1 SGHTA, CDR2 FQGNSA.

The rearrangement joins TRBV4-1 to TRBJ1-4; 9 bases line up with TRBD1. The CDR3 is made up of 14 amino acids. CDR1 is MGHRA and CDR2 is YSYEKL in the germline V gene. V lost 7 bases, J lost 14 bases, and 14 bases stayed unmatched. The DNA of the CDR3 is TGCGCCAGCACCCCCTTGACAGGGGGGGGGTCCCTGTTTTTT. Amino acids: CASTPLTGGGSLFF.

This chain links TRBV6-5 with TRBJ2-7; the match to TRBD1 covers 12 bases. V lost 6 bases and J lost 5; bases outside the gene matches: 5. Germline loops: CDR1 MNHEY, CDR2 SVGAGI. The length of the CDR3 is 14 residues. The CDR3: CASSRDRGLHEQYF. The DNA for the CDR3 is TGTGCCAGCAGCCGGGACAGGGGGCTCCACGAGCAGTACTTC.

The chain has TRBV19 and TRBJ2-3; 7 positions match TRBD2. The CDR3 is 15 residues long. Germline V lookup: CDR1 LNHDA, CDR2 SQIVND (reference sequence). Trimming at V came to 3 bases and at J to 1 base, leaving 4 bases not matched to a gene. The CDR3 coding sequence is TGTGCCAGTAGTATGTGGGCGGGAGGCACAGATACGCAGTATTTT. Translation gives CASSMWAGGTDTQYF.

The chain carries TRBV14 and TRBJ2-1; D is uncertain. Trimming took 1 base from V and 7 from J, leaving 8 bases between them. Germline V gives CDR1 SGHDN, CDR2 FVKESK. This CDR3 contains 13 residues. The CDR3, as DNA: TGTGCCAGCAGCCAAGCCTTCGGGAATGAGCAGTTCTTC. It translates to CASSQAFGNEQFF.

The chain's CDR3 is CASSPGLGRNYEQYF. CDR3 nucleotide sequence: TGTGCCAGCTCACCCGGGTTGGGGAGAAACTACGAGCAGTACTTC. The chain recombines TRBV18 with TRBJ2-7, with a tentative D call TRBD2 (5 bases). Trimming took off 3 bases at V and 3 bases at J, with 15 bases between the two ends. Germline V gives CDR1 KGHSH, CDR2 LQKENI. The CDR3 covers 15 residues.

The CDR3 protein is CASSLDSSGGGGLGYEQYF. DNA of the CDR3: TGTGCCAGCAGCTTGGACTCCTCGGGTGGCGGGGGGCTTGGTTACGAGCAGTACTTC. The chain is built from TRBV5-4 and TRBJ2-7; 8 bases agree with TRBD2. Germline V gene lookup returns CDR1 SGHNT and CDR2 YYREEE (reference sequence). The CDR3 runs 19 residues. Trimming at V came to 0 bases and at J to 4 bases, leaving 18 bases not matched to a gene.

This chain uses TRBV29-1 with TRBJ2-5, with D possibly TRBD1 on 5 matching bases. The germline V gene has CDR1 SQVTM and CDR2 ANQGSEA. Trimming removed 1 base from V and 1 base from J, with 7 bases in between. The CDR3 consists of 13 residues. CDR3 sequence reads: CSVEGQFQETQYF. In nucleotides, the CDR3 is TGCAGCGTTGAAGGACAGTTCCAAGAGACCCAGTACTTC.

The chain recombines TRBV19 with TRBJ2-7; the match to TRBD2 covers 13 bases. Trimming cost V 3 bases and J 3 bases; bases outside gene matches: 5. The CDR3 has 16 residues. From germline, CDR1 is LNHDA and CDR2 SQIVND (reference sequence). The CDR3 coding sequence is TGTGCCAGTAGTATGGCCGGGACTAGCGGGATCTACGAGCAGTACTTC. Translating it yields CASSMAGTSGIYEQYF.

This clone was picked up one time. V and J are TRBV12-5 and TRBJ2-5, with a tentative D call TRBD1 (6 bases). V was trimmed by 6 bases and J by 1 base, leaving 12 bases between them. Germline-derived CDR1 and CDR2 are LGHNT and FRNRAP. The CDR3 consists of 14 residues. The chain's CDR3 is CASGTGKPQETQYF. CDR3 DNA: TGTGCTAGTGGGACAGGAAAGCCCCAAGAGACCCAGTACTTC.

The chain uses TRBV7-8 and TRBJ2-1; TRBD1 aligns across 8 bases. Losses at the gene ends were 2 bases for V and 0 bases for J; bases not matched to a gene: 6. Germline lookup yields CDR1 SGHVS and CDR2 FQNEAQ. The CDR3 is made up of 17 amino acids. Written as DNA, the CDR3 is TGTGCCAGCAGCTTAAGGACAGGGCAGAGCTCCTACAATGAGCAGTTCTTC. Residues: CASSLRTGQSSYNEQFF.

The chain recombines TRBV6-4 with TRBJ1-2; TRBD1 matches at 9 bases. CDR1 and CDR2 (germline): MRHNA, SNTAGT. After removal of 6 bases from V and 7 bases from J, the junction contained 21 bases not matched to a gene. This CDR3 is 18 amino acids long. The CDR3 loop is CASRPSPTGGSSSCGYTF. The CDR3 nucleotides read TGTGCCAGCAGACCGAGCCCAACAGGGGGCAGCTCTTCCTGTGGCTACACCTTC.